This T cell receptor (beta chain) was identified in a study of identical twins. This clonotype has a handful of counts. Its target is unknown. Notes on the study in general: Models underestimated TCR alpha sharing (out-of-frame) in monozygotic twins. Among beta out-of-frame sequences, excess sharing between twins appeared weaker. Possibly, invariant MAIT and iNKT cells partly confounded zero-insertion analyses. There was an excess of low generation probability in the out-of-frame alpha sequences that twins shared.

TCRdb called the 5' RACE reads again in MiXCR, with one record for every CDR3 protein. Here the sample spans more than 650,000 distinct CDR3 sequences, approximately 6% being singletons. Sequences were obtained from naive T cells sorted from blood. This TCR was recovered from a man younger than 30 in good health.

CDR3 in DNA: TGTGCCAGCAGTGGAAACTGGGATAATGATGAGCAGTTCTTC. Amino acid sequence: CASSGNWDNDEQFF. The chain links TRBV25-1 to TRBJ2-1, with D unclear. CDR1 is MGHDK and CDR2 is SYGVNS in the germline V gene. Trimming took off 4 bases at V and 8 bases at J, with 15 bases between the two ends. This CDR3 comprises 14 residues. Full variable domain (outside the CDR3, taken from reference TRBV25-1 and TRBJ2-1): EADIYQTPRYLVIGTGKKITLECSQTMGHDKMYWYQQDPGMELHLIHYSYGVNSTEKGDLSSESTVSRIRTEHFPLTLESARPSHTSQYLCASSGNWDNDEQFFGPGTRLTVL.